These T cell receptor beta chains were read from a single sample in a study of blood T cell repertoires in COVID-19. The table came from immunoSEQ multiplex PCR; TCRdb's copy has only in-frame clones and leaves some out. Of around 130,000 clones listed, approximately 89% were seen once; the top ten hold more than 9%. The sample taken for sequencing was peripheral blood. The receptor set was obtained from a man aged 55 to 70 with active or convalescent COVID-19. CDR3s include the opening cysteine and the closing phenylalanine or tryptophan. A D gene is named only where the DNA matches it firmly. Not every row has a clone size; where given, it reads once, few, many or a size class.

>NA|NA|TRBV6-2/TRBV6-3|TRBJ1-1
TGTGCCAGCAGTCTGACGAAAACTAGGGCTTTCTTT
CASSLTKTRAFF
>TRBD1|NA|TRBV28|TRBJ1-4
TGTGCCAGCAGACGTACTCTACAGGGGGCACTTCTAGAAAAACTGTTTTTT
CASRRTLQGALLEKLFF
>TRBD1|NA|TRBV2|TRBJ1-4
TGTGCCAGCAGGGGACAGGGCTTGAGAGAAAAACTGTTTTTT
CASRGQGLREKLFF
>NA|few|TRBV2|TRBJ1-2
TGTGCCAGCGCCGACAGGACAAACTATGGCTACACCTTC
CASADRTNYGYTF
>NA|NA|TRBV24-1|TRBJ2-2
TGTGCCACCAGTGATTTGACTGGAGGGGGGGACGGGGAGCTGTTTTTT
CATSDLTGGGDGELFF
>NA|NA|TRBV11-3|TRBJ2-7
TGTGCCAGCAGCTTAGGGGAGAGGAACGAGCAGTACTTC
CASSLGERNEQYF
>TRBD1|NA|TRBV3-1/TRBV3-2|TRBJ2-2
TGTGCCAGCACACTCTGGACAGGGGACACCGGGGAGCTGTTTTTT
CASTLWTGDTGELFF
>TRBD1|NA|TRBV5-6|TRBJ2-1
TGTGCCAGCAGCCTCCCGGGACAGGGTGATGAGCAGTTCTTC
CASSLPGQGDEQFF
>NA|NA|TRBV18|TRBJ2-7
TGTGCCAGCTCACGCAATGGGCCTGCCGGGACTCACTCCTACGAGCAGTACTTC
CASSRNGPAGTHSYEQYF
>TRBD2|NA|TRBV11-2|TRBJ2-7
TGTGCCAGCAGCTTTGGGGCTAGCGGGGACTACGAGCAGTACTTC
CASSFGASGDYEQYF
>NA|NA|TRBV9|TRBJ2-2
TGTGCCAGCAGCGTAGCGGAGGGGGCCAACACCGGGGAGCTGTTTTTT
CASSVAEGANTGELFF
>NA|NA|TRBV7-2|TRBJ2-1
TGTGCCAGCAGCACCGGGACACTGCGTGGTGGGTCCTACAATGAGCAGTTCTTC
CASSTGTLRGGSYNEQFF
>NA|NA|TRBV6-2/TRBV6-3|TRBJ2-5
TGTGCCAGCAGTTACTACGCAGGTCAAGAGACCCAGTACTTC
CASSYYAGQETQYF
>NA|NA|TRBV29-1|TRBJ2-1
TGCAGCGTTGAACTGTTCAATGAGCAGTTCTTC
CSVELFNEQFF
>TRBD1|NA|TRBV2|TRBJ2-1
TGTGCCAGCAGTGCCGACAGGGCTCGGGGCGATGAGCAGTTCTTC
CASSADRARGDEQFF
>NA|NA|TRBV5-1|TRBJ2-2
TGCGCCAGCAGCTTGTCGCAGCGACTGAACACCGGGGAGCTGTTTTTT
CASSLSQRLNTGELFF
>TRBD1|NA|TRBV19|TRBJ2-2
TGTGCCAGTAGCCTCTCACAGGGGAATACCGGGGAGCTGTTTTTT
CASSLSQGNTGELFF
>TRBD2|once|TRBV6-5|TRBJ2-1
TGTGCCAGCACTAGGGACTATTACAATGAGCAGTTCTTC
CASTRDYYNEQFF
>NA|NA|TRBV7-8|TRBJ2-7
TGTGCCAGCAGCCCCAGGGTGGAGCAGTACTTC
CASSPRVEQYF
>NA|few|TRBV7-2|TRBJ2-3
TGTGCCAGCAGCTTAGGGCAGGCCCTCACAGATACGCAGTATTTT
CASSLGQALTDTQYF
>NA|NA|TRBV6-2/TRBV6-3|TRBJ1-1
TGTGCCAGCAGTCCGCAGGGCAGGGGAGGGACTGAAGCTTTCTTT
CASSPQGRGGTEAFF
>NA|NA|TRBV19|TRBJ1-3
TGTGCCAGTAGTATACCACAGGGTCTCTCTGGAAACACCATATATTTT
CASSIPQGLSGNTIYF
>NA|NA|TRBV9|TRBJ2-1
TGTGCCAGCAGCGCTCGTGGGTGGAGGAGCGGATACAATGAGCAGTTCTTC
CASSARGWRSGYNEQFF
>NA|NA|TRBV19|TRBJ1-5
TGTGCCAGTAGTAAGGGCGGGCCGCGGGTACATCAGCCCCAGCATTTT
CASSKGGPRVHQPQHF
>TRBD1|NA|TRBV9|TRBJ1-6
TGTGCCAGCAGCACCGCCCCCAACAGGGGGGGGTCACCCCTCCACTTT
CASSTAPNRGGSPLHF
>NA|NA|TRBV6-6|TRBJ1-2
TGTGCCAGCAGCGCTATAGAGGCCAAGGGCTACACCTTC
CASSAIEAKGYTF
>NA|once|TRBV4-2|TRBJ2-1
TGTGCCAGCAGCCAAGATGCGGGGTCCTACAATGAGCAGTTCTTC
CASSQDAGSYNEQFF
>NA|NA|TRBV19|TRBJ2-7
TGTGCCAGTAGCCTGGGGGCAGGCACCTACGAGCAGTACTTC
CASSLGAGTYEQYF